This T cell receptor (beta chain) was identified in a study of blood T cells in healthy people across ages. Primed by a sample-barcoded 5' primer and a J-beta primer mix, a second PCR proceeded for roughly 6 to 12 cycles. In TCRdb, the 5' RACE reads were re-called with MiXCR into one record per CDR3 protein. The sample records around 2 million distinct CDR3 sequences, about two fifths being singletons. The J segment lost 1 base and the V segment lost 6 bases, leaving 6 bases of the junction unmatched. Per the germline V gene, CDR1 is SGHRS and CDR2 is YFSETQ. The CDR3 length is 14 residues. This clonotype was sampled from a human donor in good health. Sequencing input: blood. The chain uses TRBV5-1 and TRBJ2-5, with TRBD1 matching over 7 bases. CDR3 loop: CASTSGQFQETQYF. In DNA form, the CDR3 reads TGCGCCAGCACATCGGGACAGTTCCAAGAGACCCAGTACTTC.